This T cell receptor (beta chain) emerged from a study of graft-versus-host responses after intestinal transplantation. CDR3 size: 16 residues. Germline CDR1 MNHNS, CDR2 SASEGT. The ends were cut back, 0 bases at V and 4 bases at J, with 13 bases in the middle. This clone was counted once. What it binds is unknown. Method: immunoSEQ multiplex PCR; TCRdb's copy keeps in-frame clones and lacks some. The data contain about 130,000 clones, around 90% of them singletons. This clonotype originated in a human donor who received an intestinal transplant. The gene calls are TRBV6-1 and TRBJ1-5, with a weak D call TRBD1 (5 bases). The specimen was unstimulated CD4+ T cells sorted from spleen or lymph node cells, collected before intestinal transplant. The CDR3 is CASSEASGGGNQPQHF. The CDR3 DNA reads TGTGCCAGCAGTGAAGCGTCCGGGGGTGGAAATCAGCCCCAGCATTTT.